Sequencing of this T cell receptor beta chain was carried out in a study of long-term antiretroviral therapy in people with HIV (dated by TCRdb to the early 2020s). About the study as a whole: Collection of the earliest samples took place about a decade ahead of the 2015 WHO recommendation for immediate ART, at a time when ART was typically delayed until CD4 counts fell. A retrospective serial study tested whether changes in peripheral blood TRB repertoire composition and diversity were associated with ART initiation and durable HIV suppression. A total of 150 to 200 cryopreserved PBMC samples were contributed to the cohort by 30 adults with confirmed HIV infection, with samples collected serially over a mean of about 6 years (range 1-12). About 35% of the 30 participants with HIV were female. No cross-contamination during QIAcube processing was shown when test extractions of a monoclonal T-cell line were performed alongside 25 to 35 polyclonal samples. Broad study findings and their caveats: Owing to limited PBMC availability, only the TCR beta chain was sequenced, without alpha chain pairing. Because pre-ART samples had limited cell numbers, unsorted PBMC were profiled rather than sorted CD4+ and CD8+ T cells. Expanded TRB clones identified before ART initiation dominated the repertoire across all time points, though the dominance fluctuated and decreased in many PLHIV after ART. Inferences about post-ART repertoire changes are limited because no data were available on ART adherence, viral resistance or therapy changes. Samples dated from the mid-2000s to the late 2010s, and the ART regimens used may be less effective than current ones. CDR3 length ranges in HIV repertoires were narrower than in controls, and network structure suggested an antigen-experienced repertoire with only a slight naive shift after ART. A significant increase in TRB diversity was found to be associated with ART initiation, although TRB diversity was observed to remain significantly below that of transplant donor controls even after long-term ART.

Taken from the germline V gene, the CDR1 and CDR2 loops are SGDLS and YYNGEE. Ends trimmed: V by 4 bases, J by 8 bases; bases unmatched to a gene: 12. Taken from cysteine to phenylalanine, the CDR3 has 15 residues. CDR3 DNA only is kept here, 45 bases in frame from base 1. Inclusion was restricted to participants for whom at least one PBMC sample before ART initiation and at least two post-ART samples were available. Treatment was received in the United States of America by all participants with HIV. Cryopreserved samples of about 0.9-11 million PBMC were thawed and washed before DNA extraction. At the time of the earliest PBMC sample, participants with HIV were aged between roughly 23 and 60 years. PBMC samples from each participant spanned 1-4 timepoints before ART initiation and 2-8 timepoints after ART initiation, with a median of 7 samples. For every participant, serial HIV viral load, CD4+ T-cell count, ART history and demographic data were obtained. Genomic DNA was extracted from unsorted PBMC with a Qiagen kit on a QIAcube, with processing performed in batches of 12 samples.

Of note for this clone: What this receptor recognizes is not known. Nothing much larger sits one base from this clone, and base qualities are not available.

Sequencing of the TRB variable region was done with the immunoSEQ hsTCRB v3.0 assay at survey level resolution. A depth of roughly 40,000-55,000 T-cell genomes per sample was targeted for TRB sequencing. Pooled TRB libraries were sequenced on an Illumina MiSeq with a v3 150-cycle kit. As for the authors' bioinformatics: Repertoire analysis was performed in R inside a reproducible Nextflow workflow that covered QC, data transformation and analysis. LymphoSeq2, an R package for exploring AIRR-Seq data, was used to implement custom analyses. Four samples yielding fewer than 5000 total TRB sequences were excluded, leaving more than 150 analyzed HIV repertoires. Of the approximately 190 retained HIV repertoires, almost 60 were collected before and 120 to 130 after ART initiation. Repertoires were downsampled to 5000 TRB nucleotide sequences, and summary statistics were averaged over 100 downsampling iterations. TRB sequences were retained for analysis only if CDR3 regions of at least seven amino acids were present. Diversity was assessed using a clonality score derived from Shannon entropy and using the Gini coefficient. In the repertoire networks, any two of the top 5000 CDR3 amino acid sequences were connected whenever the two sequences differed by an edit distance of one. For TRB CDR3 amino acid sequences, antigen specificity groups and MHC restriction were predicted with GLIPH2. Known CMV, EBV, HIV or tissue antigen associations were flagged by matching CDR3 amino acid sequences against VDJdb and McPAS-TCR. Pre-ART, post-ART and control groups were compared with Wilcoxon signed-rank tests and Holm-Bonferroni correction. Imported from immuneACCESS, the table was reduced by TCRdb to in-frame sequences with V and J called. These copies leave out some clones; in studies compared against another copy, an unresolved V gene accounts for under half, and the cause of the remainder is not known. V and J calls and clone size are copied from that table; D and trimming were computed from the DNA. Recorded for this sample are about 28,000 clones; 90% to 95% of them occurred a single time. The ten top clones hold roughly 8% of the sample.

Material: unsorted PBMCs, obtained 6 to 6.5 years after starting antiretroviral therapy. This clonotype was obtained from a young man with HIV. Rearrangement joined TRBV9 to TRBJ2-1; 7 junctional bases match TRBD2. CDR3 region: CASSPGGGLEDEQFF. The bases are TGTGCCAGCAGCCCAGGAGGCGGACTAGAGGATGAGCAGTTCTTC. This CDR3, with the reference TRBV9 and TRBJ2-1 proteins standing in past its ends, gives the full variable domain DSGVTQTPKHLITATGQRVTLRCSPRSGDLSVYWYQQSLDQGLQFLIQYYNGEERAKGNILERFSAQQFPDLHSELNLSSLELGDSALYFCASSPGGGLEDEQFFGPGTRLTVL.